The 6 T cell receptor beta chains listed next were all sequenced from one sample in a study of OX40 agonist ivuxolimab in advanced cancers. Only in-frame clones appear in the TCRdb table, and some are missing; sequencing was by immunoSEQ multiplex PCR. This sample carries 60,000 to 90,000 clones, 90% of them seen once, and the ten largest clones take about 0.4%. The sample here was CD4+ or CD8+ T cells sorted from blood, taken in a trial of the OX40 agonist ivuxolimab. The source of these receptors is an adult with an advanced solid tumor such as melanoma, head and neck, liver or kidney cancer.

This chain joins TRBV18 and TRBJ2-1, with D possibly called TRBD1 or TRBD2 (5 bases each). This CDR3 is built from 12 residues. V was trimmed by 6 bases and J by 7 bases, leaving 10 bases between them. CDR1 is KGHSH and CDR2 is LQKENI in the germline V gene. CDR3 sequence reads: CASSSRENEQFF. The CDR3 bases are TGTGCCAGCTCTTCCAGGGAGAATGAGCAGTTCTTC.

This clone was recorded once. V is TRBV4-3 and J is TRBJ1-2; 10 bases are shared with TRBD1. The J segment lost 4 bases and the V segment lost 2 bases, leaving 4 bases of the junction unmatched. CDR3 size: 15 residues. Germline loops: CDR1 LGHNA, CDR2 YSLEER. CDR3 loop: CASSQRQGASYGYTF. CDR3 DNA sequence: TGCGCCAGCAGCCAACGACAGGGGGCGTCCTATGGCTACACCTTC.

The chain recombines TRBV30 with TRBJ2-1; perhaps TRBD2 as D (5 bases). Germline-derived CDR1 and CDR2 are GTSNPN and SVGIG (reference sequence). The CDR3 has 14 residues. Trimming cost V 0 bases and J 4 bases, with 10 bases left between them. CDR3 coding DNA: TGTGCCTGGAGTGTGTCAGCGGCGTACAATGAGCAGTTCTTC. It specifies CAWSVSAAYNEQFF.

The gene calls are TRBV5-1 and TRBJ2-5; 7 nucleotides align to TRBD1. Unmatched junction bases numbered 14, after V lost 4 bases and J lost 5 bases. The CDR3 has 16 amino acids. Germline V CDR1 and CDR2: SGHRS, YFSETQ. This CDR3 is CASSLEVGRGTETQYF. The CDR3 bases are TGCGCCAGCAGCCTGGAGGTCGGCAGGGGGACGGAGACCCAGTACTTC. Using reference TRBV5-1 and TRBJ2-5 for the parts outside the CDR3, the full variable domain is KAGVTQTPRYLIKTRGQQVTLSCSPISGHRSVSWYQQTPGQGLQFLFEYFSETQRNKGNFPGRFSGRQFSNSRSEMNVSTLELGDSALYLCASSLEVGRGTETQYFGPGTRLLVL.

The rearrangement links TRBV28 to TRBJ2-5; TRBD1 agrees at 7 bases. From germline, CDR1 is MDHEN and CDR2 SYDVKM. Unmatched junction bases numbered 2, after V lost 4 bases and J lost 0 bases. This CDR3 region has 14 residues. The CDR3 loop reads CASSSGQYQETQYF. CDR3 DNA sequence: TGTGCCAGCAGTTCGGGACAGTACCAAGAGACCCAGTACTTC.

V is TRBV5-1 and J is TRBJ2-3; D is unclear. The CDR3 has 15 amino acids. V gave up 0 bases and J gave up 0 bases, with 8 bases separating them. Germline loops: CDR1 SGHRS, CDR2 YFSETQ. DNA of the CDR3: TGCGCCAGCAGCTTGGTTGGGAAAAGCACAGATACGCAGTATTTT. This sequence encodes CASSLVGKSTDTQYF.